One and the same sample provided the 18 T cell receptor beta chains below, sequenced in a study of blood T cell repertoires in COVID-19. TCRdb's table, derived via immunoSEQ multiplex PCR, lists solely in-frame clones and lacks some. The table shows a few hundred thousand clones, with about 87% occurring only once. Sequencing input: peripheral blood. The receptor source for this set is a man aged 55 to 70 who had recovered from COVID-19.

A few counts support this clone. The chain recombines TRBV7-3 with TRBJ2-1; 7 positions agree with TRBD1. Trimming cost V 1 base and J 9 bases; bases outside gene matches: 15. The CDR3 is made up of 17 amino acids. In germline, CDR1 is SGHTA, CDR2 FQGTGA. The CDR3 loop is CASSLKRGQGAQGEQFF. Written as DNA, the CDR3 is TGTGCCAGCAGCTTAAAAAGGGGGCAGGGTGCCCAAGGTGAGCAGTTCTTC.

This clone has just one count. This sequence joins TRBV15 and TRBJ1-6; 7 nucleotides align to TRBD1. Trimming took 5 bases from V and 7 from J; bases not matched to a gene: 8. Germline V gives CDR1 LNHNV, CDR2 YYDKDF (reference sequence). This CDR3 is built from 15 residues. The CDR3 DNA sequence: TGTGCCACCAGCCCGAGGGGCAGGGGGAATTCACCCCTCCACTTT. Translation gives CATSPRGRGNSPLHF.

The CDR3 here is CASSQDTGNAYGYTF. The CDR3 DNA follows: TGTGCCAGCAGCCAAGACACAGGGAATGCCTATGGCTACACCTTC. The chain links TRBV4-2 to TRBJ1-2; tentatively, D is TRBD1 (6 bases). The CDR3 runs to 15 residues. V was clipped by 0 bases and J by 4 bases, with 12 bases between them. Germline V gene sequence: CDR1 LGHNA, CDR2 YNFKEQ.

The J gene is TRBJ1-5, the V gene TRBV5-6, with TRBD1 as a possible D gene (5 bases). Between the trimmed V and J ends, which lost 0 bases and 1 base, there was a span of 11 bases. The CDR3 covers 16 residues. CDR1 SGHDT and CDR2 YYEEEE come from the germline V gene. The CDR3 loop reads CASSLGAGLSNQPQHF. For the CDR3, the DNA is TGTGCCAGCAGCTTGGGGGCAGGGCTCAGCAATCAGCCCCAGCATTTT.

This clone has only a few counts. The chain combines TRBV9 with TRBJ1-6; 7 nucleotides match TRBD1. The CDR3 loop spans 15 amino acids. V trimming: 4 bases; J trimming: 7 bases; junction bases outside the gene matches: 8. CDR1 SGDLS and CDR2 YYNGEE come from the germline V gene. The CDR3 nucleotides are TGTGCCAGCAGCCCTCGACAGGGTATGAATTCACCCCTCCACTTT. Its protein product is CASSPRQGMNSPLHF.

The chain is built from TRBV4-2 and TRBJ1-3, with 8 bases lining up with TRBD1. V was clipped by 2 bases and J by 4 bases; unmatched bases: 7. Looked up from germline, CDR1 is LGHNA and CDR2 is YNFKEQ. The CDR3 is 16 residues long. The CDR3 region has the DNA TGTGCCAGCAGCCAAAACACAGGGGGATCAGGAAACACCATATATTTT. Translated: CASSQNTGGSGNTIYF.

The chain couples TRBV29-1 to TRBJ2-7, with a possible D match to TRBD2 (6 bases). The CDR3 covers 13 residues. Trimming cost V 5 bases and J 6 bases, with 17 bases left between them. Germline CDR1 SQVTM, CDR2 ANQGSEA. CDR3 bases: TGCAGCGTTCTTAGCACGCAGGGAGGCGAGCAGTACTTC. Protein: CSVLSTQGGEQYF.

V usage is TRBV7-8 and J usage is TRBJ2-3; 12 bases agree with TRBD2. From germline, CDR1 is SGHVS and CDR2 FQNEAQ. V trimming: 1 base; J trimming: 1 base; junction bases outside the gene matches: 9. The CDR3 extends over 19 amino acids. This CDR3 reads CASSLDRGLAGVGTDTQYF. DNA of the CDR3: TGTGCCAGCAGCTTAGATCGGGGACTAGCGGGCGTCGGCACAGATACGCAGTATTTT.

This clone appeared a few times. The chain uses TRBV6-4 and TRBJ1-1; 7 bases line up with TRBD1. V lost 6 bases, J lost 4 bases, and 14 bases stayed unmatched. Germline CDR1 and CDR2: MRHNA and SNTAGT. The CDR3 runs to 16 residues. The DNA of the CDR3 is TGTGCCAGCAGGAATACGAACAGGGGTTGGAGCACTGAAGCTTTCTTT. It encodes CASRNTNRGWSTEAFF.

This chain uses TRBV7-3 with TRBJ2-1; D is unresolved. V was cut by 4 bases and J by 2 bases, with 12 bases left in between. The CDR3 has 15 amino acids. Germline V lookup: CDR1 SGHTA, CDR2 FQGTGA. This chain's CDR3 is CASSYGGGPYNEQFF. The DNA for the CDR3 is TGTGCCAGCAGCTATGGTGGCGGTCCCTACAATGAGCAGTTCTTC.

The chain joins TRBV24-1 to TRBJ1-5, with 7 nucleotides matching TRBD1. Looked up from germline, CDR1 is KGHDR and CDR2 is SFDVKD. The CDR3 has 16 amino acids. V trimming: 4 bases; J trimming: 0 bases; junction bases outside the gene matches: 5. CDR3 residues: CATSEQRGLSNQPQHF. The CDR3 region has the DNA TGTGCCACCAGTGAGCAAAGGGGGCTTAGCAATCAGCCCCAGCATTTT.

Here the CDR3 DNA reads TGTGCCAGCAGCCAAGAAGGGGTCGAGGAAGCTTTCTTT. Amino acids: CASSQEGVEEAFF. The chain combines TRBV4-2 with TRBJ1-1; D possibly corresponds to TRBD1 (5 bases). Trimming shortened V by 0 bases and J by 8 bases, and 10 bases separated the two germline ends. Germline CDR1 and CDR2: LGHNA and YNFKEQ. CDR3 length equals 13 residues.

The chain couples TRBV19 to TRBJ2-1; possible D gene TRBD1, 6 bases. V was pared by 6 bases and J by 4 bases, with 16 bases between. Germline V gene sequence: CDR1 LNHDA, CDR2 SQIVND (reference sequence). The CDR3 covers 15 residues. DNA of the CDR3: TGTGCCAGTAGCCTAAGGGGGATCCGATACAATGAGCAGTTCTTC. This gives the protein CASSLRGIRYNEQFF. The variable domain in full, completed from reference TRBV19 and TRBJ2-1, reads DGGITQSPKYLFRKEGQNVTLSCEQNLNHDAMYWYRQDPGQGLRLIYYSQIVNDFQKGDIAEGYSVSREKKESFPLTVTSAQKNPTAFYLCASSLRGIRYNEQFFGPGTRLTVL.

As for this clone: Its ends do not fully match the called genes, so a read error is possible. V gene TRBV7-7 combines with J gene TRBJ2-3; possible D gene TRBD2, 6 bases. Per germline, CDR1 SSHAT and CDR2 FNYEAQ (reference sequence). CDR3 size: 15 residues. CDR3 nucleotide sequence: TGTGCTAGCAGCTTAGGTAGCGGTGGTGTAGATACGCAGTATTTT. It encodes CASSLGSGGVDTQYF.

The V and J genes are TRBV18 and TRBJ2-5; the D gene is possibly TRBD2 (6 bases). CDR1 and CDR2 from the germline V gene are KGHSH and LQKENI. Trimming pared 0 bases from V and 7 bases from J, leaving 15 bases between. The CDR3 extends over 15 amino acids. CDR3 sequence: CASSPPSGGAGTQYF. The DNA for the CDR3 is TGTGCCAGCTCACCACCTAGCGGCGGGGCGGGGACCCAGTACTTC.

This chain links TRBV19 with TRBJ2-1; 11 nucleotides agree with TRBD2. From germline, CDR1 is LNHDA and CDR2 SQIVND (reference sequence). The V segment lost 7 bases and the J segment 6 bases; nucleotides outside the gene matches: 14. The CDR3 length is 17 residues. The CDR3 loop reads CASKSRERLAGSNEQFF. In DNA, the CDR3 is TGTGCCAGTAAGAGCCGGGAAAGACTAGCGGGGAGCAATGAGCAGTTCTTC.

The CDR3 is CSVAAAGGYTF. CDR3 DNA sequence: TGCAGCGTTGCGGCGGCGGGTGGCTACACCTTC. The V gene is TRBV20-1, the J gene TRBJ1-2, with unresolved D. Germline CDR1 reads DFQATT; CDR2 reads SNEGSKA (reference sequence). The CDR3 runs to 11 residues.

This clone appeared a single time. This chain joins TRBV6-5 and TRBJ2-7, with 8 bases that match TRBD2. The CDR3 consists of 16 residues. J was trimmed by 1 base and V by 1 base; bases with no gene match: 6. Germline loops: CDR1 MNHEY, CDR2 SVGAGI. The CDR3 DNA sequence: TGTGCCAGCAGTTACTACATCGGGGGGGGATCCTACGAGCAGTACTTC. This sequence encodes CASSYYIGGGSYEQYF.